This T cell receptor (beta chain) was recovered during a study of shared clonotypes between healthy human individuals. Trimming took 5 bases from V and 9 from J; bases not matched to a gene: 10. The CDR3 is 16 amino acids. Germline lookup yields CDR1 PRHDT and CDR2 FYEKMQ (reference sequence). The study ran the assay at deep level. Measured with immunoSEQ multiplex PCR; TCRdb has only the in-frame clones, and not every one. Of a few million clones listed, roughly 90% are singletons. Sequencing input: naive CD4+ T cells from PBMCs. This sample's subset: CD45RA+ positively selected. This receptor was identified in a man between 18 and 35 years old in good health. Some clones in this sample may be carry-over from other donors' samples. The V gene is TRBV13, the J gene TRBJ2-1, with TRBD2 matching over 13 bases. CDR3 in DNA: TGTGCCAGCAGCGGCCGGACTAGCGGGAGATCCGGTGAGCAGTTCTTC. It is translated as CASSGRTSGRSGEQFF.